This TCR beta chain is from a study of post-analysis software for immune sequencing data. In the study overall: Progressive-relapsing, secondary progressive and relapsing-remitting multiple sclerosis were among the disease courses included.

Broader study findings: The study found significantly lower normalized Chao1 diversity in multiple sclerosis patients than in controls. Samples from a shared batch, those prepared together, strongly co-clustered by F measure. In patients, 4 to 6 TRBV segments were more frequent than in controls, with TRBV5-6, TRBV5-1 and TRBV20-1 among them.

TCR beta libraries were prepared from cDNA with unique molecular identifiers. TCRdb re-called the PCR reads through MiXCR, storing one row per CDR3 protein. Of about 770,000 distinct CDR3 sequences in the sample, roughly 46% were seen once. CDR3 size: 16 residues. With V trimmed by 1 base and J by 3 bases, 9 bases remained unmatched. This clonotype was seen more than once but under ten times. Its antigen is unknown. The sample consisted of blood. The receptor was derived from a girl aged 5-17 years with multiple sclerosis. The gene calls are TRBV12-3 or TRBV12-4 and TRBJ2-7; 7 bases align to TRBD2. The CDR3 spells CASSLGSGSSGYEQYF. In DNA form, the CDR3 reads TGTGCCAGCAGTTTAGGAAGCGGGTCTAGCGGCTACGAGCAGTACTTC.